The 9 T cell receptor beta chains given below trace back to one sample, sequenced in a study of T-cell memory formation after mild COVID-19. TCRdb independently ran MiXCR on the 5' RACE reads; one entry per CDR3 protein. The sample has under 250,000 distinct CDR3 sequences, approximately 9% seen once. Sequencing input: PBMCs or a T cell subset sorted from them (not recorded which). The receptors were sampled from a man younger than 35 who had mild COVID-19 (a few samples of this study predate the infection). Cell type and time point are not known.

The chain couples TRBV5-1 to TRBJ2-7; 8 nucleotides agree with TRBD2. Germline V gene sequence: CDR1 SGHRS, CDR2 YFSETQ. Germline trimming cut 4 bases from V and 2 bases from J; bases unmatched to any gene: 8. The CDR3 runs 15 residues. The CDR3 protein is CASSLSGGQAYEQYF. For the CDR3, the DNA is TGCGCCAGCAGCCTTTCGGGGGGGCAGGCCTACGAGCAGTACTTC.

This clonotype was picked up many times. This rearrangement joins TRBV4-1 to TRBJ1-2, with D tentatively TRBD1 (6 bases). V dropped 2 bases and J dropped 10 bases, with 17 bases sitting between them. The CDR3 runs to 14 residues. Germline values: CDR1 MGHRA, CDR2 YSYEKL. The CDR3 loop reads CASSQPMGDNIYTF. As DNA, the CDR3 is TGCGCCAGCAGCCAACCGATGGGGGACAACATCTACACCTTC.

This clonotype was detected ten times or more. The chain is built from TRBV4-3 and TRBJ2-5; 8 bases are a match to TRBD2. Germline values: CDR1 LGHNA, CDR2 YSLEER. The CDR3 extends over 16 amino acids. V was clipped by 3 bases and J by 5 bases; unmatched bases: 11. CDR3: CASSQSVFTGGETQYF. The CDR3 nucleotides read TGCGCCAGCAGCCAGAGTGTATTCACGGGAGGGGAGACCCAGTACTTC.

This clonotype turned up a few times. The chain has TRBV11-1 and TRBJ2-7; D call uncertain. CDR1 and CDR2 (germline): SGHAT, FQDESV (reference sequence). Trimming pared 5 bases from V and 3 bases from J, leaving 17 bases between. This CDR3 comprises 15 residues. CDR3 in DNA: TGTGCCAGCAGCCGCCTGCCGTTCTCGAACTACGAGCAGTACTTC. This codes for CASSRLPFSNYEQYF.

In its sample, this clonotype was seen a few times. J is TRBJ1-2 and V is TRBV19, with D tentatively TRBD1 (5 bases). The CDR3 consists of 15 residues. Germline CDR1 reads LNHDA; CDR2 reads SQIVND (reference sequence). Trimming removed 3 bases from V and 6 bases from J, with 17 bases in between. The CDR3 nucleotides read TGTGCCAGTAGTATGCGAAAGGGGCCCGTGGATGGCTACACCTTC. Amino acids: CASSMRKGPVDGYTF.

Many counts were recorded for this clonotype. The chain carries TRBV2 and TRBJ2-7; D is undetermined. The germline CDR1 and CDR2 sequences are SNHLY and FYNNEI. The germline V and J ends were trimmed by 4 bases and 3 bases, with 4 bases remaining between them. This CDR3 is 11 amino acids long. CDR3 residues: CASSGGYEQYV. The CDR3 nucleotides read TGTGCCAGCAGTGGGGGCTACGAGCAGTACGTC.

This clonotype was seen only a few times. CDR3 protein: CSVAYSGNTIYF. DNA of the CDR3: TGCAGCGTTGCCTACTCTGGAAACACCATATATTTT. The chain is built from TRBV29-1 and TRBJ1-3, with no clear D. Trimming left V 4 bases short and J 0 bases short, with 4 bases between. This CDR3 is 12 amino acids long. Per germline, CDR1 SQVTM and CDR2 ANQGSEA.

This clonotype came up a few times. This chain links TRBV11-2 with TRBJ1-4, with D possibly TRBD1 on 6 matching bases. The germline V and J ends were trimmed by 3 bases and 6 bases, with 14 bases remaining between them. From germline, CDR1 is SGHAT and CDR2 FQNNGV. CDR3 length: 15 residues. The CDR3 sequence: CASSFNNRVDEKLFF. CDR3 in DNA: TGTGCCAGCAGCTTTAATAACAGGGTGGATGAAAAACTGTTTTTT. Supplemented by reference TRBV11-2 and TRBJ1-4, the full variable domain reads EAGVAQSPRYKIIEKRQSVAFWCNPISGHATLYWYQQILGQGPKLLIQFQNNGVVDDSQLPKDRFSAERLKGVDSTLKIQPAKLEDSAVYLCASSFNNRVDEKLFFGSGTQLSVL.

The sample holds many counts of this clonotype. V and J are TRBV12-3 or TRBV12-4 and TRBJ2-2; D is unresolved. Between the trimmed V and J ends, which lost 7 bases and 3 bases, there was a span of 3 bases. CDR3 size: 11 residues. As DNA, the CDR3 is TGTGCCAGCACCCACACCGGGGAGCTGTTTTTT. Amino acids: CASTHTGELFF.